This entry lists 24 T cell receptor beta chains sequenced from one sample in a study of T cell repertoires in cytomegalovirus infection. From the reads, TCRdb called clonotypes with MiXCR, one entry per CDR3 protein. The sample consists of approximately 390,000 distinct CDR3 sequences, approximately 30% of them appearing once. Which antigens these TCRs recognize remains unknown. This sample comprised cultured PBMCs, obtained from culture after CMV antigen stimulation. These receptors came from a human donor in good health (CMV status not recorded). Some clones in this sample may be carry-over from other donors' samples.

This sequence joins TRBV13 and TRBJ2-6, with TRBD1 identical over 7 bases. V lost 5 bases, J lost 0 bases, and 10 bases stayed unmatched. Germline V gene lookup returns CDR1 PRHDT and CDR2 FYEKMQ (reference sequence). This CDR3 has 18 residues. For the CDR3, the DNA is TGTGCCAGCAGCGAGAGACAGGGAAAGGGCTCTGGGGCCAACGTCCTGACTTTC. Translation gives CASSERQGKGSGANVLTF.

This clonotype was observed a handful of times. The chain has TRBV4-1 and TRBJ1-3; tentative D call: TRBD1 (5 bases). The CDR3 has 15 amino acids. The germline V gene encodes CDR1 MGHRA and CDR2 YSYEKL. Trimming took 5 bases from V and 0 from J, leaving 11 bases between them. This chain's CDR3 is CASSYSTASGNTIYF. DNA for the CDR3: TGCGCCAGCAGCTACTCGACAGCCTCTGGAAACACCATATATTTT.

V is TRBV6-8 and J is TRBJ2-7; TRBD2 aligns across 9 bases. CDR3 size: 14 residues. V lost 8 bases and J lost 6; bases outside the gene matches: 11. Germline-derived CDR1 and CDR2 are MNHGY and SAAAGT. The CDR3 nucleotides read TGTGCCAGCGGACGTAGCGGGAGCTGGCCCGAGCAGTACGTC. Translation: CASGRSGSWPEQYV.

CDR3 region: CSVRVDTQYF. The CDR3 DNA sequence: TGCAGCGTCCGGGTAGATACGCAGTATTTT. The J gene is TRBJ2-3, the V gene TRBV29-1; D not certain. V was clipped by 6 bases and J by 5 bases, with 6 bases between them. The CDR3 loop spans 10 amino acids. The germline V gene encodes CDR1 SQVTM and CDR2 ANQGSEA.

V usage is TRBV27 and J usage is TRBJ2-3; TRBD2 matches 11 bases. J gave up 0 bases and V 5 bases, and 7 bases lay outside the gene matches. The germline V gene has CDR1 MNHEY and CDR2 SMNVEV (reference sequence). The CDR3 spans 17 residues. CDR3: CASSPGTSGSSTDTQYF. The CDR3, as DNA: TGTGCCAGCAGTCCTGGGACTAGCGGTTCTAGCACAGATACGCAGTATTTT.

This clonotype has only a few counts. CDR3 sequence (DNA): TGTGCCAGCAGCTTCCCTGGTTTCGGCAATGAGCAGTTCTTC. This translates into CASSFPGFGNEQFF. The gene calls are TRBV7-6 and TRBJ2-1; no firm D call. The V end was cut by 3 bases, the J end by 6 bases, with 12 bases between. This CDR3 comprises 14 residues. The germline V gene has CDR1 SGHVS and CDR2 FNYEAQ. Looking up the rest from reference TRBV7-6 and TRBJ2-1 gives the full variable domain: GAGVSQSPRYKVTKRGQDVALRCDPISGHVSLYWYRQALGQGPEFLTYFNYEAQQDKSGLPNDRFSAERPEGSISTLTIQRTEQRDSAMYRCASSFPGFGNEQFFGPGTRLTVL.

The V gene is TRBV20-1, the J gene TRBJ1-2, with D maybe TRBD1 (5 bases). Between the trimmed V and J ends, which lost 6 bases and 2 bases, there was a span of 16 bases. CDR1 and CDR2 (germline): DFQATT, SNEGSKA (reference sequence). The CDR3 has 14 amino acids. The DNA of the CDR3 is TGCAGTGCAACATCGGGGGATCGGAACTATGGCTACACCTTC. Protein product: CSATSGDRNYGYTF.

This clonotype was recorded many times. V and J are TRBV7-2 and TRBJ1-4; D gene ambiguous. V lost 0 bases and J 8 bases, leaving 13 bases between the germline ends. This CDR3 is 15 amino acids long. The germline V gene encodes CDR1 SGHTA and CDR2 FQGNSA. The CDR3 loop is CASSLAGNPREKLFF. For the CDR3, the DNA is TGTGCCAGCAGCTTAGCGGGGAACCCGCGGGAAAAACTGTTTTTT.

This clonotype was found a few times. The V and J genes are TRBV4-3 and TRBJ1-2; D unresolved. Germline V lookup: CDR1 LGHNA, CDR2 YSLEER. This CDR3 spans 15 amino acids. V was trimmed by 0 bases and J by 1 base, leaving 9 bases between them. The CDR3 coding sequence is TGCGCCAGCAGCCAAGATCTAAATCTTAACTATGGCTACACCTTC. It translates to CASSQDLNLNYGYTF.

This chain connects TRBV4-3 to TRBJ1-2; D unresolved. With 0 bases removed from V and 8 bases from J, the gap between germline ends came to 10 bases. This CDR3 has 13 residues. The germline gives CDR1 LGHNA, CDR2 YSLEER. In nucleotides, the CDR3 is TGCGCCAGCAGCCAAGAGCTGCCGAGGGGCTACACCTTC. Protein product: CASSQELPRGYTF.

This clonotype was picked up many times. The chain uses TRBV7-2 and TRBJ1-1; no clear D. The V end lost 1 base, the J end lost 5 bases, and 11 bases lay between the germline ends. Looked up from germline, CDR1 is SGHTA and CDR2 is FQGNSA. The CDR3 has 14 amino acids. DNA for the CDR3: TGTGCCAGCAGCTTAGAGTCGGGGTTAACTGAAGCTTTCTTT. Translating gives CASSLESGLTEAFF.

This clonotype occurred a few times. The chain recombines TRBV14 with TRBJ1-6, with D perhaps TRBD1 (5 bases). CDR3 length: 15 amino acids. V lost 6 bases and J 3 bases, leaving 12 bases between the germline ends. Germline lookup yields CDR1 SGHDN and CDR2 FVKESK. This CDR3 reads CASSGGRHYNSPLHF. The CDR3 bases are TGTGCCAGCAGTGGGGGACGGCACTATAATTCACCCCTCCACTTT.

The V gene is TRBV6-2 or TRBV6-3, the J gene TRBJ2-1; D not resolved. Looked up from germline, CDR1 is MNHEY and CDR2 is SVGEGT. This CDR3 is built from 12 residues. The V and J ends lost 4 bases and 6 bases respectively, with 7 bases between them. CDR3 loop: CASSFAPNEQFF. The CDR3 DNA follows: TGTGCCAGCAGTTTCGCCCCCAATGAGCAGTTCTTC.

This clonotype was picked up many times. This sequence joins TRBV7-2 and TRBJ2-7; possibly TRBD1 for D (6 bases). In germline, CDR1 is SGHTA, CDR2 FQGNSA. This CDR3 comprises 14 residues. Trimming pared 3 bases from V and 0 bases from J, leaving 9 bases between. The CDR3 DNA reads TGTGCCAGCAGCTTCGGGACACTCTCCTACGAGCAGTACTTC. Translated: CASSFGTLSYEQYF.

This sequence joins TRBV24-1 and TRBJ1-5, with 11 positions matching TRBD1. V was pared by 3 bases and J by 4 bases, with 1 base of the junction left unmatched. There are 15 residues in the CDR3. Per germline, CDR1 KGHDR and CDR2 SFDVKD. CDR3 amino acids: CATSDGTGGNQPQHF. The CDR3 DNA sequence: TGTGCCACCAGTGATGGGACAGGGGGAAATCAGCCCCAGCATTTT.

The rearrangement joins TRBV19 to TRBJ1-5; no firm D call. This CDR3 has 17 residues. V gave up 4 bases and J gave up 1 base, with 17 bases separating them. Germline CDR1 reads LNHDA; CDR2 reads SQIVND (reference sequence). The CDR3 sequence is CASSTARARLSNQPQHF. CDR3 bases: TGTGCCAGTAGTACTGCCCGAGCGCGCCTCAGCAATCAGCCCCAGCATTTT.

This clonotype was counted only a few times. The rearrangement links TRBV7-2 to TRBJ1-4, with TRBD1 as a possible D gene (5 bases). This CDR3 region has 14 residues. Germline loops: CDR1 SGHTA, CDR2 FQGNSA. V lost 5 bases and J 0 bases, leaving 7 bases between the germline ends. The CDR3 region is CASSMGATNEKLFF. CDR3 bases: TGTGCCAGCAGCATGGGGGCAACTAATGAAAAACTGTTTTTT.

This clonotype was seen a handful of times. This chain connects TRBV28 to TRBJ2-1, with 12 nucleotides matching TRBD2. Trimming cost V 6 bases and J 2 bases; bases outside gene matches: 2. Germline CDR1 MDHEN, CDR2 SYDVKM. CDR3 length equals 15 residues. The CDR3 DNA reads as TGTGCCAGCAGGACTAGCGGGAGCCCCTACAATGAGCAGTTCTTC. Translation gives CASRTSGSPYNEQFF.

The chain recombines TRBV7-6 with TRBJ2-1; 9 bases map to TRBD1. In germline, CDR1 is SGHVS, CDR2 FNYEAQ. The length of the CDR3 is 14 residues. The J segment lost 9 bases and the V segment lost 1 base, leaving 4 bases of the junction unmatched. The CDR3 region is CASSLDRGLGEQFF. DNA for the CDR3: TGTGCCAGCAGCTTAGACAGGGGGCTCGGTGAGCAGTTCTTC.

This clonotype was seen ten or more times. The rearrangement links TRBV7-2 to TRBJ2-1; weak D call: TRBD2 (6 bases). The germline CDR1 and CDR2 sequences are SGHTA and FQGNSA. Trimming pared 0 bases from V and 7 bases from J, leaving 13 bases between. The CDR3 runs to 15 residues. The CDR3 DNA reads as TGTGCCAGCAGCTTAGCGTGGAGGGCGGGGAATGAGCAGTTCTTC. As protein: CASSLAWRAGNEQFF.

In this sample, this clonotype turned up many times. CDR3 sequence (DNA): TGTGCCAGCAGCCCCCGGGACCGAATTGGCCCCACTGAAGCTTTCTTT. Amino acid sequence: CASSPRDRIGPTEAFF. The chain recombines TRBV7-9 with TRBJ1-1; a weak D match, TRBD1 (5 bases). In germline, CDR1 is SEHNR, CDR2 FQNEAQ (reference sequence). The length of the CDR3 is 16 residues. The ends were cut back, 5 bases at V and 4 bases at J, with 20 bases in the middle.

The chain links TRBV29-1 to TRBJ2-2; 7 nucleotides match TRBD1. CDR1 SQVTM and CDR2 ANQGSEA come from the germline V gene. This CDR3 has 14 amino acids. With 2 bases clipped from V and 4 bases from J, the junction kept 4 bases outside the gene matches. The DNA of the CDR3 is TGCAGCGTTGAACGGGCAGGGGGCACCGGGGAGCTGTTTTTT. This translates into CSVERAGGTGELFF.

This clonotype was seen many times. The CDR3 nucleotides are TGTGCCAGCAGCCCACGATGGACAGGGGACACCGGGGAGCTGTTTTTT. Amino acids: CASSPRWTGDTGELFF. The V and J genes are TRBV7-2 and TRBJ2-2; 9 nucleotides match TRBD1. V dropped 5 bases and J dropped 3; count of bases not matched to a gene: 7. Germline CDR1 is SGHTA and CDR2 is FQGNSA. The CDR3 is 16 amino acids.

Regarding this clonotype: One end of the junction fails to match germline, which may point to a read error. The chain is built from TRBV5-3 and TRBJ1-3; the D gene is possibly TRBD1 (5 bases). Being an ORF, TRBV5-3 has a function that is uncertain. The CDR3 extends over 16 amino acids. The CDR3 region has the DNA TGTGCCAGCAGCTTGGGGCTCCGAGGAGCTGGAAACACCATATATTTT. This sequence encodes CASSLGLRGAGNTIYF.